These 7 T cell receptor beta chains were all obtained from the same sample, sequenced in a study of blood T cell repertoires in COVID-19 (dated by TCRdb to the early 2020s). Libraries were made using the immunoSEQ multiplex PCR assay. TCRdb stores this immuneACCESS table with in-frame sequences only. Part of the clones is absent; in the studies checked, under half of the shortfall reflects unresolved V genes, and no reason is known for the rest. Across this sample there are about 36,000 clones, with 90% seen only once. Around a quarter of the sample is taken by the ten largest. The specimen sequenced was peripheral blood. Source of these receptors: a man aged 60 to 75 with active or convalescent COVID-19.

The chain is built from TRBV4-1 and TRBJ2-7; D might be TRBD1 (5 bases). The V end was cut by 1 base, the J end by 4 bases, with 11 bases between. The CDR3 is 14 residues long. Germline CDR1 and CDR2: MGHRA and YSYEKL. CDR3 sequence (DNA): TGCGCCAGCAGCCAAGGGGAAGGGGCTTACGAGCAGTACTTC. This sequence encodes CASSQGEGAYEQYF.

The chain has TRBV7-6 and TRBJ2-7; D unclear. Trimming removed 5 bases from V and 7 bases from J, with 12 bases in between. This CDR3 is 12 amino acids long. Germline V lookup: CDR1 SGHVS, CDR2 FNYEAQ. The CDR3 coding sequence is TGTGCCAGCAGCCCCGGTGCGGTTGAGCAGTACTTC. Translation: CASSPGAVEQYF.

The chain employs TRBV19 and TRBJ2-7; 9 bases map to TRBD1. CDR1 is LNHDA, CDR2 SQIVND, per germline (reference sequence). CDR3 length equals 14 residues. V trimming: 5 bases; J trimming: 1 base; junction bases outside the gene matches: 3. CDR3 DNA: TGTGCCAGTAGTCCCGGGACAGGGTCCTACGAGCAGTACTTC. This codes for CASSPGTGSYEQYF.

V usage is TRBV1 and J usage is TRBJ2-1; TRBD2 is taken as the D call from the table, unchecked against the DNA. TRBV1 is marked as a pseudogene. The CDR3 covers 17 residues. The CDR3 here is CTSSQQNLGSSYNEQFF. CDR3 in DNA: TGCACCAGCAGCCAACAAAACCTCGGGAGCTCCTACAATGAGCAGTTCTTC.

The CDR3 region is CASSPLGGPGNEQFF. The CDR3 DNA follows: TGTGCCAGCAGCCCCCTGGGCGGGCCTGGGAATGAGCAGTTCTTC. This chain joins TRBV13 and TRBJ2-1, with D possibly being TRBD2 (5 bases). The CDR3 spans 15 residues. V was pared by 5 bases and J by 7 bases, with 18 bases between. Germline values: CDR1 PRHDT, CDR2 FYEKMQ (reference sequence).

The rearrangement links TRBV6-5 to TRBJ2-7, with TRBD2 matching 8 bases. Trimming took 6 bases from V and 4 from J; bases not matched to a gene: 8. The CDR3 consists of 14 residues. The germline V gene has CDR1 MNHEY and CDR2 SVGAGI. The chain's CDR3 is CASRPAGVSYEQYF. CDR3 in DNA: TGTGCCAGCAGGCCAGCGGGAGTAAGTTACGAGCAGTACTTC.

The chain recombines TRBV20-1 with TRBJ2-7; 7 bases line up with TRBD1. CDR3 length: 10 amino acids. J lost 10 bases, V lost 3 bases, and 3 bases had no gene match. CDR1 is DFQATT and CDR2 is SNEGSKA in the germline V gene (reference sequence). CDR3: CSASGTVQYF. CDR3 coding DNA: TGCAGTGCTAGCGGGACAGTTCAGTACTTC.